What follows are 18 T cell receptor beta chains derived from one specimen sequenced in a study of T cell responses to AZD1222 COVID-19 vaccine. Clones were read by immunoSEQ multiplex PCR, and TCRdb kept only the in-frame ones, dropping some. Here the sample spans some 84,000 clones, 70% to 90% being singletons. The sample in question was peripheral blood, obtained 28 days after the second AZD1222 dose. These receptor sequences come from an adult who received the AZD1222 COVID-19 vaccine.

The chain is built from TRBV6-5 and TRBJ2-3; D uncertain. V lost 5 bases and J lost 3, with 15 bases in between. The CDR3 runs to 15 residues. Germline V CDR1 and CDR2: MNHEY, SVGAGI. The CDR3 loop reads CASSPLKGSTDTQYF. CDR3 DNA sequence: TGTGCCAGCAGTCCGTTAAAGGGTTCGACAGATACGCAGTATTTT.

The V and J genes are TRBV7-3 and TRBJ1-3, with D tentatively TRBD1 (5 bases). Germline V gene sequence: CDR1 SGHTA, CDR2 FQGTGA. Trimming stripped 8 bases from V and 0 bases from J, with 8 bases between. There are 13 residues in the CDR3. CDR3 sequence (DNA): TGTGCCAGCTCAGGGAACTCTGGAAACACCATATATTTT. This translates into CASSGNSGNTIYF.

The chain is built from TRBV7-8 and TRBJ2-4; 12 bases line up with TRBD1. V trimming: 2 bases; J trimming: 7 bases; junction bases outside the gene matches: 12. CDR1 is SGHVS and CDR2 is FQNEAQ in the germline V gene. The CDR3 runs to 18 residues. The CDR3 DNA reads TGTGCCAGCAGCTTATGGGGACAGGGGGCTGTGGATTGGAACATTCAGTACTTC. Amino acid sequence: CASSLWGQGAVDWNIQYF.

This chain joins TRBV5-8 and TRBJ1-2; D is ambiguous. This CDR3 contains 15 residues. Germline values: CDR1 SGHTS, CDR2 YDEGEE. The V gene lost 0 bases and the J gene lost 5 bases, with 14 bases spanning the gap. In nucleotides, the CDR3 is TGTGCCAGCAGCTTGGGCCCCGACGTAGAGTATGGCTACACCTTC. Protein: CASSLGPDVEYGYTF.

This clone was counted a few times. The chain couples TRBV9 to TRBJ1-4; possible D gene TRBD1, 5 bases. Germline loops: CDR1 SGDLS, CDR2 YYNGEE. V was cut by 1 base and J by 4 bases, with 8 bases left in between. CDR3 length equals 14 residues. The CDR3 reads CASSVRQGNEKLFF. The CDR3 DNA sequence: TGTGCCAGCAGCGTAAGGCAGGGTAATGAAAAACTGTTTTTT.

The CDR3 here is CASSPPLGGLGLDEQFF. CDR3 in DNA: TGTGCCAGCTCACCACCTTTGGGGGGCCTGGGTCTGGATGAGCAGTTCTTC. This chain connects TRBV18 to TRBJ2-1; perhaps D is TRBD1 or TRBD2 (6 bases each). The CDR3 is 17 residues long. V gave up 0 bases and J gave up 8 bases, with 20 bases separating them. CDR1 is KGHSH and CDR2 is LQKENI in the germline V gene.

The V and J genes are TRBV28 and TRBJ2-2, with TRBD1 identical over 8 bases. CDR1 is MDHEN, CDR2 SYDVKM, per germline. Trimming at V came to 3 bases and at J to 3 bases, leaving 6 bases not matched to a gene. The CDR3 has 16 amino acids. DNA of the CDR3: TGTGCCAGCAGTTTTCCAGGGGGCGGGGACACCGGGGAGCTGTTTTTT. Its protein product is CASSFPGGGDTGELFF.

This clone has a single count. V gene TRBV14 combines with J gene TRBJ2-7; tentative D call: TRBD2 (6 bases). Trimming pared 4 bases from V and 4 bases from J, leaving 17 bases between. The CDR3 runs 15 residues. Germline assignment: CDR1 SGHDN and CDR2 FVKESK. The CDR3 DNA reads as TGTGCCAGCAGCCTGGGGACGGGAGATTATTACGAGCAGTACTTC. Translating gives CASSLGTGDYYEQYF.

CDR3 sequence (DNA): TGTGCCAGCAGCTTAAAACAGGGGGGGATGAACACTGAAGCTTTCTTT. Translation gives CASSLKQGGMNTEAFF. The rearrangement links TRBV7-6 to TRBJ1-1; 8 nucleotides line up with TRBD1. Trimming removed 2 bases from V and 0 bases from J; junction bases left unmatched: 5. Per the germline V gene, CDR1 is SGHVS and CDR2 is FNYEAQ. This CDR3 is 16 amino acids long.

The CDR3 region is CASSPGLAGYNEQFF. CDR3 in DNA: TGTGCCAGTAGTCCAGGACTAGCGGGCTACAATGAGCAGTTCTTC. V usage is TRBV19 and J usage is TRBJ2-1, with 11 bases that match TRBD2. V shed 5 bases, J shed 3 bases, and the junction held 3 bases outside the gene matches. The CDR3 spans 15 residues. Germline V gives CDR1 LNHDA, CDR2 SQIVND (reference sequence).

The chain joins TRBV14 to TRBJ1-1, with unresolved D. This CDR3 spans 11 amino acids. CDR1 is SGHDN and CDR2 is FVKESK in the germline V gene. Between the trimmed V and J ends, which lost 4 bases and 5 bases, there was a span of 5 bases. The CDR3 coding sequence is TGTGCCAGCAGCCCGGGGACTGAAGCTTTCTTT. This gives the protein CASSPGTEAFF.

The rearrangement uses TRBV6-5 and TRBJ1-2, with D perhaps matching TRBD1 (6 bases). The germline V gene encodes CDR1 MNHEY and CDR2 SVGAGI. Trimming cost V 6 bases and J 6 bases, with 17 bases left between them. The CDR3 length is 14 residues. The CDR3: CASRGTGFVHGYTF. In DNA, the CDR3 is TGTGCCAGCAGGGGAACAGGGTTTGTCCATGGCTACACCTTC.

Only a few counts were recorded for this clone. The junction departs from the called germline gene at one end, perhaps through a read error. The V gene is TRBV20-1, the J gene TRBJ2-3, with D uncertain. Germline CDR1 is DFQATT and CDR2 is SNEGSKA (reference sequence). The CDR3 is made up of 10 amino acids. CDR3 amino acids: CSPSTDTQYF. The CDR3, as DNA: TGCAGTCCTAGCACAGATACGCAGTATTTT.

The V gene is TRBV21-1, the J gene TRBJ1-1; the tabulated D call, TRBD1, remains unverified against the DNA. TRBV21-1 is designated a pseudogene. The length of the CDR3 is 12 residues. The CDR3: CASSNQPPGAFF. The DNA for the CDR3 is TGTGCCAGCAGCAATCAGCCCCCAGGGGCTTTCTTT.

The J gene is TRBJ2-3, the V gene TRBV18; D may be TRBD1 (7 bases). Germline loops: CDR1 KGHSH, CDR2 LQKENI. CDR3 length equals 15 residues. V was shortened by 4 bases and J by 4 bases, with 15 bases between the two germline ends. CDR3 residues: CASSQRQGGPDTQYF. For the CDR3, the DNA is TGTGCCAGCTCACAGAGACAGGGAGGACCAGATACGCAGTATTTT.

The chain carries TRBV3-1 (or the pseudogene TRBV3-2) and TRBJ1-2; D is unresolved. CDR1 is LGHDT and CDR2 is YNNKEL in the germline V gene (reference sequence). This CDR3 has 11 amino acids. V lost 1 base and J lost 13, with 10 bases in between. Here the CDR3 DNA reads TGTGCCAGCAGCCAAGGGCAGACTGTCACCTTC. This codes for CASSQGQTVTF.

The gene calls are TRBV7-3 and TRBJ1-6; D remains ambiguous. This CDR3 region has 13 residues. The germline gives CDR1 SGHTA, CDR2 FQGTGA. Deletions cut 0 bases from V and 7 bases from J, with 4 bases between. The CDR3 nucleotides are TGTGCCAGCAGCTTAACAGGGAATTCACCCCTCCACTTT. Encoded protein: CASSLTGNSPLHF. Looking up the rest from reference TRBV7-3 and TRBJ1-6 gives the full variable domain: GAGVSQTPSNKVTEKGKYVELRCDPISGHTALYWYRQSLGQGPEFLIYFQGTGAADDSGLPNDRFFAVRPEGSVSTLKIQRTERGDSAVYLCASSLTGNSPLHFGNGTRLTVT.

This chain uses TRBV19 with TRBJ1-5; 11 positions agree with TRBD1. There are 15 residues in the CDR3. The germline V gene has CDR1 LNHDA and CDR2 SQIVND (reference sequence). The V gene end was trimmed by 9 bases and the J gene end by 4 bases; junction bases not matched to a gene: 8. The CDR3 nucleotides are TGTGCCAGCCACGATAGGGACAGGGGGAATCAGCCCCAGCATTTT. Amino acid sequence: CASHDRDRGNQPQHF. Full variable domain (rest looked up from reference TRBV19 and TRBJ1-5): DGGITQSPKYLFRKEGQNVTLSCEQNLNHDAMYWYRQDPGQGLRLIYYSQIVNDFQKGDIAEGYSVSREKKESFPLTVTSAQKNPTAFYLCASHDRDRGNQPQHFGDGTRLSIL.